The sequence of this T cell receptor beta chain was determined in a study of radiotherapy plus CTLA-4 blockade in lung cancer. Overall study context: In approximately 17% of patients, objective responses were seen; 31% had disease control. Study-level points and caveats: Blood-borne expansion of tumor-derived TCR clones followed radiotherapy plus ipilimumab. Together with interferon-beta, which increased in serum after radiation, early dynamic changes in blood T cell clones were reportedly the best predictors of response.

Repertoires were generated with immunoSEQ multiplex PCR, while TCRdb's copy carries only in-frame clones and drops some. The sample holds some 70,000 clones, approximately 83% seen once. In this sample, this clone turned up once. The antigen is unknown. The V end lost 5 bases, the J end lost 5 bases, and 15 bases lay between the germline ends. The CDR3 sequence is 13 residues long. Looked up from germline, CDR1 is SQVTM and CDR2 is ANQGSEA. Those with chemo-refractory metastatic non-small-cell lung cancer were treated with focal radiation combined with CTLA-4 blockade using ipilimumab. The gene calls are TRBV29-1 and TRBJ2-5; possible D gene TRBD2, 6 bases. This specimen consisted of peripheral blood, obtained from a patient treated with radiotherapy plus ipilimumab. The TCR originated in a human donor with non-small cell lung cancer who had a partial response to radiotherapy plus ipilimumab. CDR3 in DNA: TGCAGCGTTCTTAGCGGAACTTCCGAGACCCAGTACTTC. Translation gives CSVLSGTSETQYF.